This entry lists 29 T cell receptor beta chains sequenced from one sample in a study of cytomegalovirus exposure and HLA in healthy donors. PCR used 60 Vbeta primers and 13 Jbeta primers. The data were produced by immunoSEQ multiplex PCR, yet TCRdb's version contains in-frame clones alone and is incomplete. This table has some 100,000 clones, 60% to 85% appearing once. The specimen was PBMCs. These receptors all stem from a female donor in good health and CMV-seronegative.

V usage is TRBV6-1 and J usage is TRBJ1-1, with TRBD1 as a possible D gene (5 bases). CDR3 length: 16 residues. Germline V gene data show CDR1 as MNHNS and CDR2 as SASEGT. Trimming removed 4 bases at V and 1 base at J, with 16 bases between. This CDR3 is CASSVDLGRGNTEAFF. As DNA, the CDR3 is TGTGCCAGCAGTGTTGATTTGGGTAGGGGGAACACTGAAGCTTTCTTT.

This clone has only one observation. V usage is TRBV18 and J usage is TRBJ2-7, with TRBD1 matching over 12 bases. CDR1 KGHSH and CDR2 LQKENI come from the germline V gene. Trimming at V came to 5 bases and at J to 6 bases, leaving 11 bases not matched to a gene. This CDR3 contains 16 residues. The CDR3 spells CASSSRPGQGAGEQYF. CDR3 bases: TGTGCCAGCTCATCAAGACCGGGACAGGGGGCAGGCGAGCAGTACTTC.

The rearrangement uses TRBV2 and TRBJ2-5; TRBD2 agrees at 8 bases. The end of the DNA is better explained by TRBJ2-7, so the J call may be wrong. The CDR3 is 14 amino acids. CDR1 and CDR2 from the germline V gene are SNHLY and FYNNEI. The CDR3 sequence: CASSEPGTSYEQYF. The CDR3, as DNA: TGTGCCAGCAGTGAGCCAGGGACTAGCTACGAGCAGTACTTC.

The chain employs TRBV11-2 and TRBJ2-3; TRBD1 is a possible D gene (5 bases). The germline V and J ends were trimmed by 0 bases and 2 bases, with 15 bases remaining between them. The CDR3 extends over 17 amino acids. Germline CDR1 SGHAT, CDR2 FQNNGV. This chain's CDR3 is CASSLDLRGSHTDTQYF. In DNA form, the CDR3 reads TGTGCCAGCAGCTTAGATCTTAGGGGCAGCCACACAGATACGCAGTATTTT. The full variable domain, its missing parts supplied by reference TRBV11-2 and TRBJ2-3, is EAGVAQSPRYKIIEKRQSVAFWCNPISGHATLYWYQQILGQGPKLLIQFQNNGVVDDSQLPKDRFSAERLKGVDSTLKIQPAKLEDSAVYLCASSLDLRGSHTDTQYFGPGTRLTVL.

DNA for the CDR3: TGTGCCAGCAGCGGAACTAGCGGGGGGTCGTACGAGCAGTACTTC. Protein product: CASSGTSGGSYEQYF. The chain uses TRBV9 and TRBJ2-7; TRBD2 matches 12 bases. This CDR3 is built from 15 residues. The germline V gene encodes CDR1 SGDLS and CDR2 YYNGEE. V was pared by 3 bases and J by 4 bases, with 5 bases of the junction left unmatched. The full variable domain, completed using reference TRBV9 and TRBJ2-7, is DSGVTQTPKHLITATGQRVTLRCSPRSGDLSVYWYQQSLDQGLQFLIQYYNGEERAKGNILERFSAQQFPDLHSELNLSSLELGDSALYFCASSGTSGGSYEQYFGPGTRLTVT.

The chain employs TRBV5-1 and TRBJ1-1; perhaps TRBD1 as D (6 bases). V was trimmed by 0 bases and J by 6 bases, leaving 12 bases between them. The CDR3 spans 14 residues. The V gene's germline CDR1 is SGHRS and CDR2 YFSETQ. CDR3 coding DNA: TGCGCCAGCAGCTTGGACAGGGAGGGAGCTGAAGCTTTCTTT. Translating gives CASSLDREGAEAFF.

The V and J genes are TRBV6-5 and TRBJ1-1; 8 bases are a match to TRBD1. V trimming: 8 bases; J trimming: 6 bases; junction bases outside the gene matches: 14. CDR3 length: 15 residues. Germline values: CDR1 MNHEY, CDR2 SVGAGI. CDR3 sequence: CASLRWGRGLSEAFF. Here the CDR3 DNA reads TGTGCCAGCCTCAGGTGGGGCAGGGGGCTTTCTGAAGCTTTCTTT.

V usage is TRBV10-3 and J usage is TRBJ1-1; D is undetermined. CDR1 and CDR2 from the germline V gene are ENHRY and SYGVKD. The V end was cut by 0 bases, the J end by 8 bases, with 7 bases between. The CDR3 totals 12 residues. The CDR3 DNA sequence: TGTGCCATCAGTGAGTCGGAGAGAGAAGCTTTCTTT. This translates into CAISESEREAFF.

The V call is TRBV5-4, the J call TRBJ2-1, with 8 bases fitting TRBD2. The V gene end was trimmed by 1 base and the J gene end by 6 bases; junction bases not matched to a gene: 12. The CDR3 runs 17 residues. Germline CDR1 reads SGHNT; CDR2 reads YYREEE (reference sequence). As DNA, the CDR3 is TGTGCCAGCAGCTTGAACAGCGGGGGTCGGGGCTCCAATGAGCAGTTCTTC. The encoded protein is CASSLNSGGRGSNEQFF.

To note about this clone: The sample contains more than one DNA sequence encoding this CDR3. The genes are TRBV6-1 and TRBJ2-3, with a tentative D call TRBD1 (6 bases). Germline V gene data show CDR1 as MNHNS and CDR2 as SASEGT. The CDR3 sequence is 14 residues long. With 3 bases removed from V and 5 bases from J, the gap between germline ends came to 12 bases. The chain's CDR3 is CASSEGRGGDTQYF. CDR3 coding DNA: TGTGCCAGCAGTGAGGGGCGAGGGGGAGATACGCAGTATTTT.

Concerning this clone itself: A junction boundary mismatches the germline segment, possibly from a read error. This rearrangement joins TRBV7-9 to TRBJ1-2; D call uncertain. CDR1 is SEHNR, CDR2 FQNEAQ, per germline (reference sequence). CDR3 length: 12 amino acids. This CDR3 reads CSSRLEGYGYTF. CDR3 in DNA: TGTTCCAGCAGACTGGAGGGCTATGGCTACACCTTC.

This clone has a single count. The rearrangement uses TRBV5-4 and TRBJ2-7; 8 bases line up with TRBD1. Germline V gene lookup returns CDR1 SGHNT and CDR2 YYREEE (reference sequence). CDR3 length: 15 amino acids. The J segment lost 4 bases and the V segment lost 4 bases, leaving 10 bases of the junction unmatched. The CDR3 protein is CASSPVDRDGYEQYF. CDR3 sequence (DNA): TGTGCCAGCAGCCCGGTGGACAGGGATGGATACGAGCAGTACTTC.

The rearrangement joins TRBV9 to TRBJ2-7; D remains unclear. Trimming left V 4 bases short and J 0 bases short, with 11 bases between. Per germline, CDR1 SGDLS and CDR2 YYNGEE. There are 14 residues in the CDR3. DNA of the CDR3: TGTGCCAGCAGCCCTCCTCCTAGCTCCTACGAGCAGTACTTC. Translating gives CASSPPPSSYEQYF. Complete variable domain (other parts from reference TRBV9 and TRBJ2-7): DSGVTQTPKHLITATGQRVTLRCSPRSGDLSVYWYQQSLDQGLQFLIQYYNGEERAKGNILERFSAQQFPDLHSELNLSSLELGDSALYFCASSPPPSSYEQYFGPGTRLTVT.

V gene TRBV2 combines with J gene TRBJ2-7, with TRBD1 matching over 9 bases. The CDR3 runs 14 residues. Germline trimming cut 8 bases from V and 5 bases from J; bases unmatched to any gene: 10. Germline V CDR1 and CDR2: SNHLY, FYNNEI. CDR3 nucleotide sequence: TGTGCCAGCCCTCCTGGGACAGGGCCCCACGAGCAGTACTTC. This encodes CASPPGTGPHEQYF.

This chain uses TRBV19 with TRBJ1-1, with a possible D match to TRBD1 (6 bases). Per germline, CDR1 LNHDA and CDR2 SQIVND (reference sequence). The V end lost 4 bases, the J end lost 1 base, and 13 bases lay between the germline ends. This CDR3 has 15 residues. Here the CDR3 reads CASSTSGQRNTEAFF. The DNA for the CDR3 is TGTGCCAGTAGTACCTCCGGACAGCGGAACACTGAAGCTTTCTTT.

Remarks on this clone: Other DNA sequences in this specimen translate into the identical CDR3. J is TRBJ1-1 and V is TRBV30; D is unclear. The length of the CDR3 is 13 residues. From germline, CDR1 is GTSNPN and CDR2 SVGIG (reference sequence). The V and J ends lost 0 bases and 1 base respectively, with 6 bases between them. This CDR3 reads CAWSVGGNTEAFF. For the CDR3, the DNA is TGTGCCTGGAGTGTTGGAGGGAACACTGAAGCTTTCTTT.

The V call is TRBV7-8, the J call TRBJ2-5; D perhaps matches TRBD1 (5 bases). V dropped 5 bases and J dropped 2 bases, with 12 bases sitting between them. CDR3 length: 14 amino acids. Germline values: CDR1 SGHVS, CDR2 FQNEAQ. CDR3 coding DNA: TGTGCCAGCAGCCCCGCCCGACAGCAAGAGACCCAGTACTTC. Translation: CASSPARQQETQYF.

This CDR3 reads CASSIDTNTGELFF. In DNA, the CDR3 is TGTGCCAGTAGTATTGACACGAACACCGGGGAGCTGTTTTTT. This rearrangement joins TRBV19 to TRBJ2-2; D not resolved. Germline V gene data show CDR1 as LNHDA and CDR2 as SQIVND (reference sequence). Trimming removed 3 bases from V and 0 bases from J, with 5 bases in between. The CDR3 is 14 amino acids.

This clone has just a few counts. This sequence joins TRBV6-5 and TRBJ1-2; D may be TRBD1 (5 bases). V was cut by 6 bases and J by 8 bases, with 13 bases left in between. The CDR3 spans 12 residues. The germline CDR1 and CDR2 sequences are MNHEY and SVGAGI. In DNA form, the CDR3 reads TGTGCCAGCAGACTGCCTCAGGGAGGCTACACCTTC. Translation gives CASRLPQGGYTF.

This clone occurred once. This chain joins TRBV27 and TRBJ1-6, with D possibly matching TRBD1 (6 bases). Deletions cut 4 bases from V and 3 bases from J, with 7 bases between. Germline values: CDR1 MNHEY, CDR2 SMNVEV (reference sequence). This CDR3 is 14 amino acids long. CDR3 residues: CASSYRDYNSPLHF. CDR3 coding DNA: TGTGCCAGCAGTTACAGGGACTATAATTCACCCCTCCACTTT.

This rearrangement joins TRBV4-1 to TRBJ1-2; D is perhaps TRBD1 (6 bases). This CDR3 region has 14 residues. Germline loops: CDR1 MGHRA, CDR2 YSYEKL. The V end lost 0 bases, the J end lost 8 bases, and 13 bases lay between the germline ends. CDR3 DNA sequence: TGCGCCAGCAGCCAAGAGCGGGGGCTGTGGGGCTACACCTTC. Translated, it gives CASSQERGLWGYTF.

V gene TRBV9 combines with J gene TRBJ2-3, with 9 nucleotides matching TRBD2. This CDR3 is built from 17 residues. V lost 0 bases to trimming and J lost 6 bases; unmatched junction nucleotides: 11. In germline, CDR1 is SGDLS, CDR2 YYNGEE. CDR3 in amino acids: CASSVELGGGVSDTQYF. CDR3 coding DNA: TGTGCCAGCAGCGTAGAATTGGGCGGGGGGGTGTCTGATACGCAGTATTTT. The variable domain in full, completed from reference TRBV9 and TRBJ2-3, reads DSGVTQTPKHLITATGQRVTLRCSPRSGDLSVYWYQQSLDQGLQFLIQYYNGEERAKGNILERFSAQQFPDLHSELNLSSLELGDSALYFCASSVELGGGVSDTQYFGPGTRLTVL.

The chain combines TRBV5-1 with TRBJ2-5, with D possibly being TRBD1 (6 bases). The germline V gene encodes CDR1 SGHRS and CDR2 YFSETQ. The V end was cut by 2 bases, the J end by 5 bases, with 10 bases between. The length of the CDR3 is 13 residues. CDR3 in amino acids: CASSFRTDETQYF. DNA of the CDR3: TGCGCCAGCAGCTTTCGGACAGACGAGACCCAGTACTTC. The whole variable domain, remainder taken from reference TRBV5-1 and TRBJ2-5, is KAGVTQTPRYLIKTRGQQVTLSCSPISGHRSVSWYQQTPGQGLQFLFEYFSETQRNKGNFPGRFSGRQFSNSRSEMNVSTLELGDSALYLCASSFRTDETQYFGPGTRLLVL.

The CDR3 region is CASSERDRGAYYGYTF. The CDR3 DNA reads as TGTGCCAGCAGTGAAAGGGACAGGGGGGCATACTATGGCTACACCTTC. The chain combines TRBV2 with TRBJ1-2, with 11 bases fitting TRBD1. Germline CDR1 and CDR2: SNHLY and FYNNEI. The CDR3 has 16 amino acids. V trimming: 2 bases; J trimming: 3 bases; junction bases outside the gene matches: 5.

The chain combines TRBV19 with TRBJ1-5; D not resolved. Germline CDR1 reads LNHDA; CDR2 reads SQIVND (reference sequence). The CDR3 consists of 15 residues. V lost 8 bases, J lost 2 bases, and 16 bases lay in between. The CDR3 region is CASGKGESGNQPQHF. The CDR3 nucleotides read TGTGCCAGTGGGAAGGGAGAGAGCGGCAATCAGCCCCAGCATTTT.

The genes are TRBV30 and TRBJ2-1, with D possibly being TRBD2 (5 bases). V was clipped by 3 bases and J by 7 bases, with 10 bases between them. CDR1 and CDR2 from the germline V gene are GTSNPN and SVGIG (reference sequence). The CDR3 extends over 12 amino acids. CDR3 loop: CAWSVTGNEQFF. The CDR3 region has the DNA TGTGCCTGGAGCGTTACGGGGAATGAGCAGTTCTTC.

This clone has just one count. The J gene is TRBJ1-1, the V gene TRBV4-1; TRBD1 matches at 7 bases. CDR3 length: 17 amino acids. Germline loops: CDR1 MGHRA, CDR2 YSYEKL. The J segment lost 3 bases and the V segment lost 4 bases, leaving 14 bases of the junction unmatched. CDR3 coding DNA: TGCGCCAGCAGCCTTCGGGCGGACAGGTCAATGGACACTGAAGCTTTCTTT. Its protein product is CASSLRADRSMDTEAFF.

The gene calls are TRBV7-9 and TRBJ1-1; D gene uncertain. The CDR3 is 15 residues long. Germline values: CDR1 SEHNR, CDR2 FQNEAQ (reference sequence). Trimming took off 4 bases at V and 8 bases at J, with 20 bases between the two ends. CDR3 protein: CASSSRAGVDPEAFF. For the CDR3, the DNA is TGTGCCAGCAGCTCTCGAGCGGGAGTTGATCCCGAAGCTTTCTTT.

This rearrangement joins TRBV11-2 to TRBJ2-5, with 8 bases matching TRBD2. The V gene's germline CDR1 is SGHAT and CDR2 FQNNGV. CDR3 length: 17 amino acids. V was clipped by 1 base and J by 1 base; unmatched bases: 8. The CDR3: CASSLVGLAGPQETQYF. CDR3 nucleotides: TGTGCCAGCAGCTTAGTAGGGTTAGCGGGGCCCCAAGAGACCCAGTACTTC.